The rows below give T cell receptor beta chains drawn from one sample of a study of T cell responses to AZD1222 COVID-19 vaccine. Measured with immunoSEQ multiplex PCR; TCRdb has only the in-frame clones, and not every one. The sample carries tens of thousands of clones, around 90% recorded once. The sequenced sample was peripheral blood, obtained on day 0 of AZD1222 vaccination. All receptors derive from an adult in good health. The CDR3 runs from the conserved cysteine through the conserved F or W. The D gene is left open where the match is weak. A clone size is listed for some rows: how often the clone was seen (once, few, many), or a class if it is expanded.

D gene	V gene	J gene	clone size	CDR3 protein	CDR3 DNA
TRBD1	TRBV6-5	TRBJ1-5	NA	CASRGTETRNQPQHF	TGTGCCAGCAGAGGGACAGAGACGCGCAATCAGCCCCAGCATTTT
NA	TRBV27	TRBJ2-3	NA	CATGADTQYF	TGTGCCACCGGAGCAGATACGCAGTATTTT
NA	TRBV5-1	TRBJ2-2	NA	CASSHGGDTGELFF	TGCGCCAGCAGCCATGGAGGGGACACCGGGGAGCTGTTTTTT
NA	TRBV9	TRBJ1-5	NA	CASSVGDVDQPQHF	TGTGCCAGCAGCGTCGGGGATGTCGATCAGCCCCAGCATTTT
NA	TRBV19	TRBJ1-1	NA	CASRRLNTEAFF	TGTGCCAGTAGACGATTAAACACTGAAGCTTTCTTT
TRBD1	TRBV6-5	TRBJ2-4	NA	CASLRDRGHIQYF	TGTGCCAGCCTCCGGGACAGGGGTCACATTCAGTACTTC
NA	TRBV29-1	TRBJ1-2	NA	CSDSGYHGYTF	TGCAGCGACTCAGGGTATCATGGCTACACCTTC
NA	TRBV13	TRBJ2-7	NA	CASSRGSGEQYF	TGTGCCAGCAGCAGGGGAAGCGGCGAGCAGTACTTC
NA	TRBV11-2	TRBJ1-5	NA	CASSLGSNQPQHF	TGTGCCAGCAGCTTGGGAAGCAATCAGCCCCAGCATTTT
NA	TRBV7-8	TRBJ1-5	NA	CASSGAGGLQPQHF	TGTGCCAGCAGCGGGGCCGGGGGTCTTCAGCCCCAGCATTTT
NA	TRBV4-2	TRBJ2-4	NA	CASSPYVGWENIQYF	TGTGCCAGCAGCCCCTATGTGGGCTGGGAAAACATTCAGTACTTC
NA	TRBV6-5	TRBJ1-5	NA	CASSQGVGNQPQHF	TGTGCCAGCAGTCAGGGAGTGGGCAATCAGCCCCAGCATTTT
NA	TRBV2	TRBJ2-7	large	CASSELTAGGYEQYF	TGTGCCAGCAGTGAGCTCACAGCCGGGGGTTACGAGCAGTACTTC
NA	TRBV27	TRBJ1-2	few	CASSLNLGAFGYTF	TGTGCCAGCAGCCTCAACCTTGGGGCCTTTGGCTACACCTTC
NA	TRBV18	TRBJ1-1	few	CASSPMGDTEAFF	TGTGCCAGCTCACCAATGGGGGACACTGAAGCTTTCTTT
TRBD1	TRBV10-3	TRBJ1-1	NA	CAISRRPGQGAPNTEAFF	TGTGCCATCAGCCGACGTCCGGGACAGGGGGCCCCGAACACTGAAGCTTTCTTT
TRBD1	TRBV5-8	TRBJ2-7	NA	CASSPGWGTVTYEQYF	TGTGCCAGCAGCCCCGGTTGGGGGACAGTAACCTACGAGCAGTACTTC
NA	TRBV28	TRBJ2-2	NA	CASSSAAENTGELFF	TGTGCCAGCAGTTCCGCTGCGGAGAACACCGGGGAGCTGTTTTTT
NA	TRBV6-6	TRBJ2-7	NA	CASSYSSQGTGEQYF	TGTGCCAGCAGTTACTCCTCACAGGGCACTGGGGAGCAGTACTTC
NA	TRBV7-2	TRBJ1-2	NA	CASSLGRDNTANYGYTF	TGTGCCAGCAGCTTAGGGAGGGACAACACCGCCAACTATGGCTACACCTTC
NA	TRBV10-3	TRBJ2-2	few	CAIRPNQDAGELFF	TGTGCCATCAGACCCAATCAGGATGCCGGGGAGCTGTTTTTT
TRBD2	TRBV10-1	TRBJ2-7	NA	CASTGGGEDYEQYF	TGCGCCAGCACTGGTGGGGGGGAGGACTACGAGCAGTACTTC
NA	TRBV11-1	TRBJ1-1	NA	CASSFGPNTEAFF	TGTGCCAGCAGCTTTGGGCCGAACACTGAAGCTTTCTTT
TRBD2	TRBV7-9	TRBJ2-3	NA	CASSLRGDRTDTQYF	TGTGCCAGCAGCTTACGGGGGGACCGCACAGATACGCAGTATTTT
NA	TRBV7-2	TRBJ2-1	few	CASSPPWNEQFF	TGTGCCAGCAGCCCCCCGTGGAATGAGCAGTTCTTC
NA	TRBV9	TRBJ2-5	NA	CASSVGLEETQYF	TGTGCCAGCAGCGTAGGCTTGGAGGAGACCCAGTACTTC
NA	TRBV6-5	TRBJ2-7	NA	CASSYPKSEQYF	TGTGCCAGCAGTTACCCGAAGAGCGAGCAGTACTTC
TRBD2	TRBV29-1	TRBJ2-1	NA	CSVPATIAGYNEQFF	TGCAGCGTTCCCGCTACAATAGCGGGATACAATGAGCAGTTCTTC
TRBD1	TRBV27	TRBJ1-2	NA	CASTRDSEATFYGYTF	TGTGCCAGCACTAGGGACAGCGAAGCGACCTTCTATGGCTACACCTTC
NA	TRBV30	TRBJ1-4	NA	CAWSLQEKLFF	TGTGCCTGGAGCTTACAGGAAAAACTGTTTTTT
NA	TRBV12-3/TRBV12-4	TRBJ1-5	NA	CANRPGQPQHF	TGTGCCAACCGGCCTGGGCAGCCCCAGCATTTT
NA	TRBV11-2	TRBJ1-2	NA	CASSLQGDYGYTF	TGTGCCAGCAGCTTACAGGGTGACTATGGCTACACCTTC
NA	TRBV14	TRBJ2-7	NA	CASSHLRFSYEQYF	TGTGCCAGCAGCCATTTAAGGTTCTCCTACGAGCAGTACTTC
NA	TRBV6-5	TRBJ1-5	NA	CASSSGFTQGQPQHF	TGTGCCAGCAGCTCCGGGTTCACCCAGGGTCAGCCCCAGCATTTT
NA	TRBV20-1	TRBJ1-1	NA	CSASLAGANTEAFF	TGCAGTGCTAGTCTGGCAGGAGCTAACACTGAAGCTTTCTTT
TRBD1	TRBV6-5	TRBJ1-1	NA	CASSYASGGTEAFF	TGTGCCAGCAGTTACGCATCAGGGGGAACTGAAGCTTTCTTT
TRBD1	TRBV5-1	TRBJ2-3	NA	CASSPGQGTDTQYF	TGCGCCAGCAGCCCGGGACAGGGCACAGATACGCAGTATTTT
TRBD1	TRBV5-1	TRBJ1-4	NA	CASSDGTGNEKLFF	TGCGCCAGCAGCGACGGGACAGGGAATGAAAAACTGTTTTTT
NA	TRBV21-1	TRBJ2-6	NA	CASSKKRGSGANVLTF	TGTGCCAGCAGCAAGAAAAGGGGCTCTGGGGCCAACGTCCTGACTTTC
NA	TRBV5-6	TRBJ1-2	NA	CASSPLDESRNGYTF	TGTGCCAGCAGCCCCCTGGATGAGAGCCGGAATGGCTACACCTTC
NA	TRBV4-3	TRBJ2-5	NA	CASSQDNNRMKTQYF	TGCGCCAGCAGCCAAGATAATAACCGTATGAAGACCCAGTACTTC
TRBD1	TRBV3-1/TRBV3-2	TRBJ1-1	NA	CASSKGTGGGVDTEAFF	TGTGCCAGCAGCAAAGGGACAGGGGGCGGGGTTGACACTGAAGCTTTCTTT
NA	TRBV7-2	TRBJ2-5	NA	CASSPAWVNRETQYF	TGTGCCAGCAGCCCGGCCTGGGTTAACCGAGAGACCCAGTACTTC
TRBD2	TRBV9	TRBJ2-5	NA	CASSVVPSGGQETQYF	TGTGCCAGCAGCGTAGTGCCTAGCGGGGGACAAGAGACCCAGTACTTC
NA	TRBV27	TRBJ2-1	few	CASSRSHQGGMFF	TGTGCCAGCAGCCGATCCCACCAGGGGGGCATGTTCTTC
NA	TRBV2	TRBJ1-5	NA	CASSVDRNQPQHF	TGTGCCAGCAGTGTCGACAGGAATCAGCCCCAGCATTTT
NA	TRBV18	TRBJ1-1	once	CASSPWRQTNTEAFF	TGTGCCAGCTCACCGTGGCGGCAGACGAACACTGAAGCTTTCTTT
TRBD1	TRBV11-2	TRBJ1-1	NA	CASSLQGVDTEAFF	TGTGCCAGCAGCTTACAGGGGGTAGACACTGAAGCTTTCTTT
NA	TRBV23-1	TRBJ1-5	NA	CASSFFGQLYSNQPQHF	TGCGCCAGCAGTTTTTTCGGACAGCTTTATAGCAATCAGCCCCAGCATTTT
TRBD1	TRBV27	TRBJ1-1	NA	CASSRKGAGNPTETFF	TGTGCCAGCAGCAGGAAGGGGGCCGGAAATCCCACTGAAACTTTCTTT
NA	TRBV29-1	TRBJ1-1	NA	CSVEGNTEAFF	TGCAGCGTTGAAGGGAACACTGAAGCTTTCTTT